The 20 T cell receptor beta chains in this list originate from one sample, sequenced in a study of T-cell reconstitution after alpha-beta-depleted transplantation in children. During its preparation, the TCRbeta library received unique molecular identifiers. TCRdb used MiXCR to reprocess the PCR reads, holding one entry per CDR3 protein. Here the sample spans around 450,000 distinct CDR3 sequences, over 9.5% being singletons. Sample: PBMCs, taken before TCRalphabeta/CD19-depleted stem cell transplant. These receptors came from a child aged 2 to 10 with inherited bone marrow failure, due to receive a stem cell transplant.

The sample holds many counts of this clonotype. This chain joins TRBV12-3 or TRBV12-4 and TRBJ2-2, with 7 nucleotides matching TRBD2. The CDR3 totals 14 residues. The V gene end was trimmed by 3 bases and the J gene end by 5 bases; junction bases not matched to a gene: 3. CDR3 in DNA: TGTGCCAGCAGTTTCTCCGGGAGGACCGGGGAGCTGTTTTTT. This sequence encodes CASSFSGRTGELFF.

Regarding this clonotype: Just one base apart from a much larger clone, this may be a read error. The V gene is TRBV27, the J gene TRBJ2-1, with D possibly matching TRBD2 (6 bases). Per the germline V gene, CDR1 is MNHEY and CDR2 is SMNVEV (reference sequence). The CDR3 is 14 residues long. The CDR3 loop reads CASSLLAWRDEQLF. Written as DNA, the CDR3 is TGTGCCAGCAGTTTATTGGCCTGGAGGGATGAGCAGCTCTTC.

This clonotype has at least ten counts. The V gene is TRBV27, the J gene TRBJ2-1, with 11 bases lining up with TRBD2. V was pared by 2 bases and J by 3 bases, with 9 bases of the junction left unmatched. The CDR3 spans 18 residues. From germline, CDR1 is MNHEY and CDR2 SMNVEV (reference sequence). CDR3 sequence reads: CASSLTLTSGTLYNEQFF. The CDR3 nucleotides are TGTGCCAGCAGTTTAACTTTGACTAGCGGGACCCTCTACAATGAGCAGTTCTTC.

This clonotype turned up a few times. The CDR3 sequence is CASSSQTGWYNSPLHF. Here the CDR3 DNA reads TGTGCCAGCAGTTCCCAGACAGGGTGGTATAATTCACCCCTCCACTTT. This chain uses TRBV27 with TRBJ1-6; the match to TRBD1 covers 7 bases. Germline values: CDR1 MNHEY, CDR2 SMNVEV (reference sequence). The CDR3 is 16 amino acids. J gave up 4 bases and V 4 bases, and 7 bases lay outside the gene matches.

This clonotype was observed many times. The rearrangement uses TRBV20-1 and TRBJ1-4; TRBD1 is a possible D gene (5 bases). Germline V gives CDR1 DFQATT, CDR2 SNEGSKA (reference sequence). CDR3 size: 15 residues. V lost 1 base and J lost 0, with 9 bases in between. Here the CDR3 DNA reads TGCAGTGCTAGAGGGGGGGAGCCAACTAATGAAAAACTGTTTTTT. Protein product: CSARGGEPTNEKLFF.

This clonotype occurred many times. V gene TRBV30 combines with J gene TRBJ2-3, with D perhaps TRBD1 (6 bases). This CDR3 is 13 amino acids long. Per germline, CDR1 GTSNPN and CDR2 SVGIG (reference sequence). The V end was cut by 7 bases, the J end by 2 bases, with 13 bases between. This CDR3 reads CAYRELNTDTQYF. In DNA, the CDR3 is TGTGCCTACAGGGAACTCAACACAGATACGCAGTATTTT.

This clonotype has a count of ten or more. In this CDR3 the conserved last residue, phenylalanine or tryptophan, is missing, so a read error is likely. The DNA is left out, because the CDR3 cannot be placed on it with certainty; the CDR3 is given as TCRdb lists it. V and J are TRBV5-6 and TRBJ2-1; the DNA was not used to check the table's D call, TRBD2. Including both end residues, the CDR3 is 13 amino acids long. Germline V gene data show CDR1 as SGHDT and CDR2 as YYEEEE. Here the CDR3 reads CASSPGTSGRAFL.

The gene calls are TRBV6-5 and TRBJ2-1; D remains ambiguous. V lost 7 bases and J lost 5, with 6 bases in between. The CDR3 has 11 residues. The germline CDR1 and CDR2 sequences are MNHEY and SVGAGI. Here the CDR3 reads CASKGDNEQFF. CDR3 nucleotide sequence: TGTGCCAGCAAAGGAGACAATGAGCAGTTCTTC.

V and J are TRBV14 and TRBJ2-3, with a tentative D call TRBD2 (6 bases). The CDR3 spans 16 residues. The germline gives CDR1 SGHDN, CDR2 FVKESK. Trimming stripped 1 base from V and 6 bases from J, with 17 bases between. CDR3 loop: CASSQGLEVETDTQYF. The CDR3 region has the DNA TGTGCCAGCAGCCAAGGACTAGAGGTAGAGACGGATACGCAGTATTTT.

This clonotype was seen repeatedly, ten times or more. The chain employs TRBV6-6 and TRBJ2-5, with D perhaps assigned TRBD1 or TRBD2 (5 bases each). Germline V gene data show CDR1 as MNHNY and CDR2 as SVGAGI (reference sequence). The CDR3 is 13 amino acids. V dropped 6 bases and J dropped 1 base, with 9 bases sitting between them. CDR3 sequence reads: CASSRGVQETQYF. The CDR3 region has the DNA TGTGCCAGCAGCCGAGGGGTCCAAGAGACCCAGTACTTC.

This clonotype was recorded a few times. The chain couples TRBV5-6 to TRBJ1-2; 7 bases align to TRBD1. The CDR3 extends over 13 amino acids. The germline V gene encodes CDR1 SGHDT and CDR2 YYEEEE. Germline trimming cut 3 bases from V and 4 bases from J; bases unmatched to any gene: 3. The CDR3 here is CASSSGQIYGYTF. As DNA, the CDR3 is TGTGCCAGCAGCTCGGGACAGATCTATGGCTACACCTTC.

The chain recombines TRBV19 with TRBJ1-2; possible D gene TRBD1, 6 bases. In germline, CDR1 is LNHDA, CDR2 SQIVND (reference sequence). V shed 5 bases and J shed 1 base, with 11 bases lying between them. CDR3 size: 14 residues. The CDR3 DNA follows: TGTGCCAGTAGTTTCCGGGACAATAACTATGGCTACACCTTC. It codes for CASSFRDNNYGYTF.

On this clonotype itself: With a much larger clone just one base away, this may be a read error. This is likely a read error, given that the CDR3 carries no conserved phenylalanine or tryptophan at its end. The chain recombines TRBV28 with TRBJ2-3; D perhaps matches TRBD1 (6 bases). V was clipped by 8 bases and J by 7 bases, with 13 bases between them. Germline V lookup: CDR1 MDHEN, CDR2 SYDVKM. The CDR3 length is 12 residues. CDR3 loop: CASGGGTHTQYS. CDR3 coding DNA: TGTGCCAGCGGGGGCGGAACTCATACGCAGTATTCT.

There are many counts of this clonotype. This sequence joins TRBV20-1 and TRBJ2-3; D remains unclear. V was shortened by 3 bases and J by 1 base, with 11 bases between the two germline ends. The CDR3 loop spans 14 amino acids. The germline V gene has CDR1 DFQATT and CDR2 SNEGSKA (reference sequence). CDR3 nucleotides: TGCAGTGCTAGTCACGGACGAGGCACAGATACGCAGTATTTT. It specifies CSASHGRGTDTQYF.

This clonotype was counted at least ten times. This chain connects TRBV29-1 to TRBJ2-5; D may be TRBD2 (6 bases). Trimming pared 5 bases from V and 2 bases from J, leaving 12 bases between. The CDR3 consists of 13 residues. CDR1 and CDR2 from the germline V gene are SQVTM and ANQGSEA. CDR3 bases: TGCAGCGTTATATCCGGGGGACAAGAGACCCAGTACTTC. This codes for CSVISGGQETQYF.

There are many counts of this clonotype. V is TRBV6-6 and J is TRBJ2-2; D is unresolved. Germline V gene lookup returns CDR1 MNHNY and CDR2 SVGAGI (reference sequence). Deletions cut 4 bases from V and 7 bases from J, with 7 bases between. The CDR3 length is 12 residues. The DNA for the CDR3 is TGTGCCAGCAGTTTTTTGGACGGGGAGCTGTTTTTT. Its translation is CASSFLDGELFF.

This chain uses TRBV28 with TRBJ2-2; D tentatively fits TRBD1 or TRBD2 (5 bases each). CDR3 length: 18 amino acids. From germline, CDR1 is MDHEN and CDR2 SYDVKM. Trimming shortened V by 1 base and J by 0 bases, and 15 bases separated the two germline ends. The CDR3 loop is CASSLLGEGRANTGELFF. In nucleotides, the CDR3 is TGTGCCAGCAGTTTATTGGGAGAGGGCAGGGCGAACACCGGGGAGCTGTTTTTT.

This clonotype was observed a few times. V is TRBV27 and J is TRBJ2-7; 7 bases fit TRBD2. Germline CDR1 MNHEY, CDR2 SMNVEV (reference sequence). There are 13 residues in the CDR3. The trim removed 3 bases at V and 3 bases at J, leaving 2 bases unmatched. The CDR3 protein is CASSLGEGYEQYF. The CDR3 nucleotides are TGTGCCAGCAGTTTGGGGGAGGGCTACGAGCAGTACTTC.

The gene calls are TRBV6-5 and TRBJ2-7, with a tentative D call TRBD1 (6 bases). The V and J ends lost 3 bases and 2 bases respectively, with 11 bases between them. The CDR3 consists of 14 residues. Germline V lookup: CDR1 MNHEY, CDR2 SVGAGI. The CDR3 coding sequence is TGTGCCAGCAGTTATGGGCCAGGGGCCTACGAGCAGTACTTC. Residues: CASSYGPGAYEQYF.

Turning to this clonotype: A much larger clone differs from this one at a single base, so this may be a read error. The CDR3 region is CSAPPPGRAGIYGYTF. The CDR3, as DNA: TGCAGTGCTCCTCCGCCGGGAAGGGCAGGGATCTATGGCTACACCTTC. The chain links TRBV20-1 to TRBJ1-2, with D tentatively TRBD1 (5 bases). The CDR3 runs 16 residues. V lost 5 bases to trimming and J lost 4 bases, with 23 bases between them. The germline V gene encodes CDR1 DFQATT and CDR2 SNEGSKA (reference sequence).